This TCR beta chain was profiled in a study of beta chain features in type 1 diabetes. Study context: The study examined roughly 110,000,000 sorted cells across all samples.

Germline CDR1 reads KGHSH; CDR2 reads LQKENI. The CDR3 has 15 amino acids. Trimming cost V 5 bases and J 4 bases, with 17 bases left between them. The study reverse transcribed the entire isolated RNA, so it sequenced expressed TCRB transcripts. Profiled with immunoSEQ multiplex PCR; TCRdb holds only in-frame clones, not every one. The sample yields about 130,000 clones, about 9.2% seen once. The sample holds a few counts of this clone. Its specificity is unknown. Additional DNA sequences in this sample encode the identical CDR3. Overall study findings and caveats: The naive, central memory and Treg TCRB repertoires showed an apparent similarity that was greater among patients than among healthy donors. Possibly, sequencing cDNA over-represented cells that had high TCR expression levels.

What was sequenced was central memory CD4+ T cells from blood. The receptor was isolated from a man younger than 35 in good health. This chain joins TRBV18 and TRBJ1-2; D might be TRBD1 (5 bases). The CDR3 spells CASSTRQGDSYGYTF. For the CDR3, the DNA is TGTGCCAGCTCAACCAGGCAAGGGGACTCCTATGGCTACACCTTC.